Following are 18 T cell receptor beta chains from one sample sequenced in a study of blood T cell repertoires in COVID-19. TCRdb's table, derived via immunoSEQ multiplex PCR, lists solely in-frame clones and lacks some. The repertoire includes under 150,000 clones, 84% of them detected once, and approximately 1.5% sits in the top ten. The material sequenced was peripheral blood. The receptor source for this set is a man aged 60 to 75 with acute or convalescent COVID-19.

The rearrangement uses TRBV19 and TRBJ1-1; no clear D. The CDR3 totals 18 residues. Germline V lookup: CDR1 LNHDA, CDR2 SQIVND (reference sequence). Trimming pared 4 bases from V and 2 bases from J, leaving 23 bases between. The CDR3 DNA follows: TGTGCCAGTAGTACCCCGGAATTACGTCAGGCGGGAAACACTGAAGCTTTCTTT. The encoded protein is CASSTPELRQAGNTEAFF.

This clone was observed a few times. The chain joins TRBV29-1 to TRBJ1-2, with D maybe TRBD1 (5 bases). V was cut by 7 bases and J by 4 bases, with 19 bases left in between. CDR1 is SQVTM, CDR2 ANQGSEA, per germline. The CDR3 runs to 14 residues. CDR3 DNA sequence: TGCAGCGCGAAGCACGGGGGTCGGGGCTATGGCTACACCTTC. This gives the protein CSAKHGGRGYGYTF.

This chain links TRBV29-1 with TRBJ2-6; tentative D call: TRBD1 (5 bases). CDR3 length: 13 residues. Trimming stripped 5 bases from V and 2 bases from J, with 7 bases between. CDR1 SQVTM and CDR2 ANQGSEA come from the germline V gene. CDR3 residues: CSVRRAGANVLTF. DNA of the CDR3: TGCAGCGTTCGCAGGGCTGGGGCCAACGTCCTGACTTTC.

V is TRBV5-1 and J is TRBJ2-2; D is ambiguous. The CDR3 loop spans 14 amino acids. V was cut by 2 bases and J by 6 bases, with 11 bases left in between. Germline V gene lookup returns CDR1 SGHRS and CDR2 YFSETQ. DNA of the CDR3: TGCGCCAGCAGCTTAAACTCGGGTTCCGGGGAGCTGTTTTTT. It yields the protein CASSLNSGSGELFF.

This chain connects TRBV5-4 to TRBJ1-2; 7 bases are shared with TRBD1. The ends lost 6 bases at V and 8 bases at J; junction bases unmatched: 16. There are 15 residues in the CDR3. The germline V gene has CDR1 SGHNT and CDR2 YYREEE (reference sequence). The CDR3 region has the DNA TGTGCCAGCAAAATTTCAGGGGGGCGCTTTGAGGGCTACACCTTC. Translated: CASKISGGRFEGYTF.

Remarks on this clone: A junction boundary mismatches the germline segment, possibly from a read error. CDR3 nucleotide sequence: TGTGCCGGCAGGGAAAGCGGCAATCAGCCCCAGCATTTT. As protein: CAGRESGNQPQHF. The chain recombines TRBV28 with TRBJ1-5, with D maybe TRBD1 (5 bases). The CDR3 has 13 amino acids. Germline V CDR1 and CDR2: MDHEN, SYDVKM.

J is TRBJ1-5 and V is TRBV27, with a weak D call TRBD1 (6 bases). This CDR3 has 14 amino acids. The germline V and J ends were trimmed by 6 bases and 8 bases, with 17 bases remaining between them. The V gene's germline CDR1 is MNHEY and CDR2 SMNVEV (reference sequence). In nucleotides, the CDR3 is TGTGCCAGCAGCGACGGACAGACCAGGAAGCCCCAGCATTTT. Amino acids: CASSDGQTRKPQHF.

V gene TRBV24-1 combines with J gene TRBJ2-5, with 9 bases that match TRBD2. The V and J ends lost 2 bases and 5 bases, in that order; junction bases with no gene match: 8. CDR1 KGHDR and CDR2 SFDVKD come from the germline V gene. The CDR3 is 16 amino acids. CDR3 amino acids: CATSDSVAGAGETQYF. The CDR3 coding sequence is TGTGCCACCAGTGATTCCGTAGCGGGAGCCGGGGAGACCCAGTACTTC.

With regard to this clone: A read error may account for a junction end that differs from germline. CDR3 sequence reads: CSASRDSATVF. CDR3 in DNA: TGCAGTGCTTCCCGGGACTCCGCCACGGTCTTC. The J gene is TRBJ2-1, the V gene TRBV20-1, with a weak D call TRBD2 (6 bases). This CDR3 comprises 11 residues. Germline V CDR1 and CDR2: DFQATT, SNEGSKA (reference sequence).

This clone showed up just once. V is TRBV9 and J is TRBJ2-1; 13 bases fit TRBD2. J lost 2 bases, V lost 0 bases, and 11 bases had no gene match. The CDR3 has 20 amino acids. Germline lookup yields CDR1 SGDLS and CDR2 YYNGEE. This CDR3 reads CASSVGEGGLAGVPYNEQFF. CDR3 nucleotides: TGTGCCAGCAGCGTAGGAGAGGGTGGACTAGCGGGAGTCCCCTACAATGAGCAGTTCTTC.

The chain combines TRBV2 with TRBJ1-2; no definite D call. V shed 1 base and J shed 4 bases, with 13 bases lying between them. Germline V gene data show CDR1 as SNHLY and CDR2 as FYNNEI. The CDR3 is 15 amino acids. In DNA form, the CDR3 reads TGTGCCAGCAGTGAAGGTGGCCTAGGCGCCTATGGCTACACCTTC. Translating it yields CASSEGGLGAYGYTF.

There are a few counts of this clone. The chain has TRBV2 and TRBJ2-2; tentative D call: TRBD1 (6 bases). V was pared by 5 bases and J by 5 bases, with 9 bases between. The germline V gene has CDR1 SNHLY and CDR2 FYNNEI. CDR3 size: 13 residues. CDR3 nucleotide sequence: TGTGCCAGCAGTCTACAGGGAACCGGGGAGCTGTTTTTT. The encoded protein is CASSLQGTGELFF.

This rearrangement joins TRBV19 to TRBJ1-6, with 7 bases identical to TRBD1. V lost 0 bases to trimming and J lost 9 bases; unmatched junction nucleotides: 8. Germline values: CDR1 LNHDA, CDR2 SQIVND (reference sequence). The CDR3 consists of 16 residues. CDR3 residues: CASSIDATGIGSPLHF. The CDR3 DNA follows: TGTGCCAGTAGTATAGACGCGACAGGGATTGGTTCACCCCTCCACTTT.

The chain uses TRBV5-1 and TRBJ2-7; no clear D gene. The CDR3 covers 11 residues. CDR1 is SGHRS, CDR2 YFSETQ, per germline. The V end lost 3 bases, the J end lost 4 bases, and 5 bases lay between the germline ends. The CDR3: CASSYGYEQYF. The CDR3 DNA reads TGCGCCAGCAGCTACGGTTACGAGCAGTACTTC.

V is TRBV2 and J is TRBJ1-3; no firm D call. Between the trimmed V and J ends, which lost 3 bases and 4 bases, there was a span of 4 bases. The CDR3 totals 12 residues. In germline, CDR1 is SNHLY, CDR2 FYNNEI. The CDR3: CASSERGNTIYF. For the CDR3, the DNA is TGTGCCAGCAGTGAGAGAGGAAACACCATATATTTT.

As DNA, the CDR3 is TGTGCCACCAGTGATTCGACCGGGACCGGGGAGCTGTTTTTT. Its translation: CATSDSTGTGELFF. The gene calls are TRBV24-1 and TRBJ2-2; D ambiguous. The V and J ends lost 2 bases and 5 bases respectively, with 8 bases between them. The CDR3 length is 14 residues. Per the germline V gene, CDR1 is KGHDR and CDR2 is SFDVKD.

Only a few counts were recorded for this clone. This chain links TRBV2 with TRBJ1-5; 10 nucleotides match TRBD1. CDR1 and CDR2 from the germline V gene are SNHLY and FYNNEI. CDR3 size: 15 residues. V lost 6 bases, J lost 7 bases, and 9 bases stayed unmatched. The CDR3 protein is CASSARTGGGQPQHF. CDR3 sequence (DNA): TGTGCCAGCAGCGCCCGGACAGGGGGTGGGCAGCCCCAGCATTTT.

This clone showed up just once. Here the CDR3 reads CASSPVAGNGELFF. CDR3 sequence (DNA): TGCGCCAGCAGCCCGGTAGCGGGGAACGGGGAGCTGTTTTTT. The V gene is TRBV5-1, the J gene TRBJ2-2, with 8 positions matching TRBD2. The CDR3 has 14 amino acids. V gave up 4 bases and J gave up 7 bases; unmatched junction bases: 6. Looked up from germline, CDR1 is SGHRS and CDR2 is YFSETQ.